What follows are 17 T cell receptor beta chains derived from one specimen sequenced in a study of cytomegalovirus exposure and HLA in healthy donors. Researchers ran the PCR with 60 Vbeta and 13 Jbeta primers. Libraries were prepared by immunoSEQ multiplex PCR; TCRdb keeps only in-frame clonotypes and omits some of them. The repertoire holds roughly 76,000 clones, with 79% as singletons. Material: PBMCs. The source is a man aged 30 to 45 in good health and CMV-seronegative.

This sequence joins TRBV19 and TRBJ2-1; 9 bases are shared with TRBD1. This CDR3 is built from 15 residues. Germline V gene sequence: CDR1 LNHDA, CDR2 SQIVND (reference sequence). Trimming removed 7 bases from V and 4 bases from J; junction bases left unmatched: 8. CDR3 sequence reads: CASTQGDRDYNEQFF. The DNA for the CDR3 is TGTGCCAGTACCCAAGGGGACAGGGATTACAATGAGCAGTTCTTC.

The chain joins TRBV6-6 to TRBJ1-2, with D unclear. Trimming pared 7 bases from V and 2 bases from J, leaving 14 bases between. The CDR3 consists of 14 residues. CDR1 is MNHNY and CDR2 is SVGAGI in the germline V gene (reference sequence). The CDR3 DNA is TGTGCCAGCAAGGATAGAGGCGGGAACTATGGCTACACCTTC. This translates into CASKDRGGNYGYTF.

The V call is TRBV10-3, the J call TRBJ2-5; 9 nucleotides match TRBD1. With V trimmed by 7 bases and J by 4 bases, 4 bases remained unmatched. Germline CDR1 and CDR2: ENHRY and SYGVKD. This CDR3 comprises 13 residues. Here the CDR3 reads CAIKQGAGETQYF. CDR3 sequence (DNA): TGTGCCATCAAACAGGGGGCCGGAGAGACCCAGTACTTC.

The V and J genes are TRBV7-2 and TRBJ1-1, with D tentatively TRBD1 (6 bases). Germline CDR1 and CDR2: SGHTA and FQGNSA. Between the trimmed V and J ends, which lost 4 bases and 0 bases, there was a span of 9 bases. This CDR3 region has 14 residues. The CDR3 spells CASSSGQLNTEAFF. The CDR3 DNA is TGTGCCAGCAGCTCCGGACAGCTGAACACTGAAGCTTTCTTT.

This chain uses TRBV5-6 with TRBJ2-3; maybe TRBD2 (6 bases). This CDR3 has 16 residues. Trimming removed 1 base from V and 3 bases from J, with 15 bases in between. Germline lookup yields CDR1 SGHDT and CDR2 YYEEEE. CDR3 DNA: TGTGCCAGCAGCTTGTCCGGCCGGGAGAGGACAGATACGCAGTATTTT. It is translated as CASSLSGRERTDTQYF.

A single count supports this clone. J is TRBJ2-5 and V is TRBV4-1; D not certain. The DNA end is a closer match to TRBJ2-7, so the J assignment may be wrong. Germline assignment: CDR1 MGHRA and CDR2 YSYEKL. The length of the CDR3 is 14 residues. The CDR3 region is CASSQDSVAYEQYF. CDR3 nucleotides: TGCGCCAGCAGCCAAGATTCGGTAGCCTACGAGCAGTACTTC.

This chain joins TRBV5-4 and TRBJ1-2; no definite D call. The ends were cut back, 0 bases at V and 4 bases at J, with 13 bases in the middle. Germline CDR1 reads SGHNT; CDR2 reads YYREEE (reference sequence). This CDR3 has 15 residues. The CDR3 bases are TGTGCCAGCAGCTTGGAAGCAGCAGGAGGCTATGGCTACACCTTC. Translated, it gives CASSLEAAGGYGYTF.

The CDR3 bases are TGCGCCAGCAGCTTCTCAGGACTAGCGGGAGTGAATGAGCAGTTCTTC. It is translated as CASSFSGLAGVNEQFF. The rearrangement links TRBV5-1 to TRBJ2-1; 13 nucleotides align to TRBD2. Germline V gives CDR1 SGHRS, CDR2 YFSETQ. The trim removed 2 bases at V and 7 bases at J, leaving 6 bases unmatched. The CDR3 runs 16 residues.

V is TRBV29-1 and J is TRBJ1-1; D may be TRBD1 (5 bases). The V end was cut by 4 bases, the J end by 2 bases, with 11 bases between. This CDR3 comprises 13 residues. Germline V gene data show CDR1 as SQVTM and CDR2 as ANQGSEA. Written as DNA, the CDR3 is TGCAGCGTTGGACAGACGCCTAACACTGAAGCTTTCTTT. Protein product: CSVGQTPNTEAFF.

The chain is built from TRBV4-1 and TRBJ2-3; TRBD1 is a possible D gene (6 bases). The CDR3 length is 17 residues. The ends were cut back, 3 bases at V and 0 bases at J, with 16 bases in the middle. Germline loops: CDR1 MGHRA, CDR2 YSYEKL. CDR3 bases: TGCGCCAGCAGCCACGGAAGGCTAGGACAGAGCACAGATACGCAGTATTTT. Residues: CASSHGRLGQSTDTQYF.

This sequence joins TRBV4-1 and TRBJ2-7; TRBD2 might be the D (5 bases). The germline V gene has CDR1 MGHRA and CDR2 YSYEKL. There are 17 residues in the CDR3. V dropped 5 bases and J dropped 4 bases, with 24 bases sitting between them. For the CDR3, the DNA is TGCGCCAGCAGCTCCGTTTGGACTCTCTCGGCGGAGTACGAGCAGTACTTC. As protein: CASSSVWTLSAEYEQYF.

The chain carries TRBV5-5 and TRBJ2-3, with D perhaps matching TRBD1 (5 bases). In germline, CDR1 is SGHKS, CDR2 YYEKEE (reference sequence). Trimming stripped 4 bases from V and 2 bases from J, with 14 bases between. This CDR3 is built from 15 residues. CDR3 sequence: CASSPGDRPTDTQYF. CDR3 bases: TGTGCCAGCAGCCCGGGTGACAGACCCACAGATACGCAGTATTTT. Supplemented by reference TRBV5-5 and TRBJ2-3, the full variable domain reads DAGVTQSPTHLIKTRGQQVTLRCSPISGHKSVSWYQQVLGQGPQFIFQYYEKEERGRGNFPDRFSARQFPNYSSELNVNALLLGDSALYLCASSPGDRPTDTQYFGPGTRLTVL.

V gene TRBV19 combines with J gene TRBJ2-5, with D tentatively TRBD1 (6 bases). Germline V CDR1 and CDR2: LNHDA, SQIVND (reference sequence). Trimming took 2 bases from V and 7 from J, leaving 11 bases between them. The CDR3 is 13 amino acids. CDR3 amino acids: CASSITGSGTQYF. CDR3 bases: TGTGCCAGTAGTATAACAGGGTCGGGGACCCAGTACTTC.

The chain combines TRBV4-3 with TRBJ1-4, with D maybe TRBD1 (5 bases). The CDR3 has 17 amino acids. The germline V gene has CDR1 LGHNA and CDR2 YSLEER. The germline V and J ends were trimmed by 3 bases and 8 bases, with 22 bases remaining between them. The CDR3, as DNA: TGCGCCAGCAGCCAGTCCTACCCGGGACTGGGAGAGGAAAAACTGTTTTTT. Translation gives CASSQSYPGLGEEKLFF.

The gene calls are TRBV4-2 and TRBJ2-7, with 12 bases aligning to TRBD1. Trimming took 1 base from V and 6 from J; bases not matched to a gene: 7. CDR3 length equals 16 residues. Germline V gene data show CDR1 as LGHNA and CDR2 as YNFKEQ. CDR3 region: CASSQAGGQGAFEQYF. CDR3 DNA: TGTGCCAGCAGCCAAGCGGGGGGACAGGGGGCCTTCGAGCAGTACTTC.

CDR3 sequence: CASSINRYQPQHF. Written as DNA, the CDR3 is TGTGCCAGTAGTATAAACAGATATCAGCCCCAGCATTTT. The chain combines TRBV19 with TRBJ1-5, with D unresolved. V lost 2 bases, J lost 5 bases, and 7 bases lay in between. This CDR3 region has 13 residues. Germline CDR1 is LNHDA and CDR2 is SQIVND (reference sequence).

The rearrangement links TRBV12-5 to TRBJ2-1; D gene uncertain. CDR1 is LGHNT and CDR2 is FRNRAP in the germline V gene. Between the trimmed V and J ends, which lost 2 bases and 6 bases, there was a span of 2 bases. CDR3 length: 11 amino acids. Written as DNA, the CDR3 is TGTGCTAGTGGTTTGCTCAATGAGCAGTTCTTC. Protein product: CASGLLNEQFF.